This T cell receptor beta chain is drawn from a study of OX40 agonist ivuxolimab in advanced cancers. For context, the study as a whole: Ivuxolimab was a fully human IgG2 agonistic monoclonal antibody targeting the costimulatory receptor OX40 (CD134). Intravenous ivuxolimab was administered to patients every 2 weeks at six dose levels: 0.01, 0.1, 0.3, 1.5, 3 and 10 mg/kg. Among the 52 dose-escalation patients, 19 had hepatocellular carcinoma, roughly 15 melanoma, 9 renal cell carcinoma and 9 head and neck cancer. The dose-escalation cohort was 82.7% male with a mean age of around 62 years, ranging from roughly 23 to 90. Prior anti-PD-1, anti-PD-L1 or anti-CTLA-4 therapy was permitted, and checkpoint inhibitors had been received by 40% to 50% of dose-escalation patients. Three dose-escalation patients achieved partial responses, one with hepatocellular carcinoma and two with cutaneous melanoma. Peripheral TCRbeta sequencing aimed to test whether ivuxolimab altered TCR sequence diversity and caused clonal T-cell expansion. The paper covers the monotherapy dose-escalation part of the phase I ivuxolimab trial, which included N of about 50 patients. The full study reports these points: Low levels of normalized T-cell clonal expansion were also shown by some nonresponding patients. At doses from 0.1 to 3.0 mg/kg, clonal expansion was seen in both CD4+ and CD8+ blood T cells between baseline and week 6. In partial responders in the 0.1-3.0 mg/kg groups, normalized peripheral clonal expansion was found to be among the lowest, especially among CD8+ T cells. Antigen specificity was not determined for the clonally expanded peripheral T cells. On average, CD8+ T cells showed more expanded clones than CD4+ T cells after ivuxolimab.

Notes on this clone: The antigen it recognizes is unknown. Per-base qualities were not stored, and no clone one base away is much larger.

To sequence the TCRbeta CDR3 region, genomic DNA was isolated from the sorted cells. The immunoSEQ Assay was used for sequencing of TCRbeta CDR3 regions. This immuneACCESS table, as held by TCRdb, lists in-frame sequences with V and J called but not all clones. Of the missing ones, under half trace to an unresolved V gene in checked studies; the others have no known cause. Counted in this sample were about 64,000 clones; 84% of them appeared once. The leading ten clones occupy more than 8% of the sample. The trial excluded patients who had a history of autoimmune disease or were on systemic immunosuppression. Peripheral blood for TCR sequencing was drawn from every dose cohort at baseline, at cycle 4 day 1 and at cycle 7 day 1. The samples were taken from a phase I, first-in-human, multicenter, open-label dose-escalation trial of ivuxolimab. Adults with locally advanced or metastatic melanoma, renal cell carcinoma, hepatocellular carcinoma or head and neck squamous cell carcinoma were enrolled in the trial. Before TCR sequencing, CD4+ and CD8+ T cells were separately sorted from peripheral blood.

V and J lose 3 bases and 0 bases, and a span of 7 bases separates them. The CDR3, cysteine through phenylalanine, is 14 amino acids long. Of all the DNA, just the CDR3 is kept, 42 bases in frame from base 1. CDR1 and CDR2 are read off the germline V gene as SGHTA and FQGNSA. The rearranged chain carries TRBV7-2 and TRBJ2-3, and possibly TRBD2, on 6 matching bases. Material: CD4+ or CD8+ T cells sorted from blood, obtained in a trial of the OX40 agonist ivuxolimab. The TCR originated in an adult with an advanced solid tumor such as melanoma, head and neck, liver or kidney cancer. The DNA sequence is TGTGCCAGCAGCTTGGGACTCAGCACAGATACGCAGTATTTT. Translated, this gives CASSLGLSTDTQYF.